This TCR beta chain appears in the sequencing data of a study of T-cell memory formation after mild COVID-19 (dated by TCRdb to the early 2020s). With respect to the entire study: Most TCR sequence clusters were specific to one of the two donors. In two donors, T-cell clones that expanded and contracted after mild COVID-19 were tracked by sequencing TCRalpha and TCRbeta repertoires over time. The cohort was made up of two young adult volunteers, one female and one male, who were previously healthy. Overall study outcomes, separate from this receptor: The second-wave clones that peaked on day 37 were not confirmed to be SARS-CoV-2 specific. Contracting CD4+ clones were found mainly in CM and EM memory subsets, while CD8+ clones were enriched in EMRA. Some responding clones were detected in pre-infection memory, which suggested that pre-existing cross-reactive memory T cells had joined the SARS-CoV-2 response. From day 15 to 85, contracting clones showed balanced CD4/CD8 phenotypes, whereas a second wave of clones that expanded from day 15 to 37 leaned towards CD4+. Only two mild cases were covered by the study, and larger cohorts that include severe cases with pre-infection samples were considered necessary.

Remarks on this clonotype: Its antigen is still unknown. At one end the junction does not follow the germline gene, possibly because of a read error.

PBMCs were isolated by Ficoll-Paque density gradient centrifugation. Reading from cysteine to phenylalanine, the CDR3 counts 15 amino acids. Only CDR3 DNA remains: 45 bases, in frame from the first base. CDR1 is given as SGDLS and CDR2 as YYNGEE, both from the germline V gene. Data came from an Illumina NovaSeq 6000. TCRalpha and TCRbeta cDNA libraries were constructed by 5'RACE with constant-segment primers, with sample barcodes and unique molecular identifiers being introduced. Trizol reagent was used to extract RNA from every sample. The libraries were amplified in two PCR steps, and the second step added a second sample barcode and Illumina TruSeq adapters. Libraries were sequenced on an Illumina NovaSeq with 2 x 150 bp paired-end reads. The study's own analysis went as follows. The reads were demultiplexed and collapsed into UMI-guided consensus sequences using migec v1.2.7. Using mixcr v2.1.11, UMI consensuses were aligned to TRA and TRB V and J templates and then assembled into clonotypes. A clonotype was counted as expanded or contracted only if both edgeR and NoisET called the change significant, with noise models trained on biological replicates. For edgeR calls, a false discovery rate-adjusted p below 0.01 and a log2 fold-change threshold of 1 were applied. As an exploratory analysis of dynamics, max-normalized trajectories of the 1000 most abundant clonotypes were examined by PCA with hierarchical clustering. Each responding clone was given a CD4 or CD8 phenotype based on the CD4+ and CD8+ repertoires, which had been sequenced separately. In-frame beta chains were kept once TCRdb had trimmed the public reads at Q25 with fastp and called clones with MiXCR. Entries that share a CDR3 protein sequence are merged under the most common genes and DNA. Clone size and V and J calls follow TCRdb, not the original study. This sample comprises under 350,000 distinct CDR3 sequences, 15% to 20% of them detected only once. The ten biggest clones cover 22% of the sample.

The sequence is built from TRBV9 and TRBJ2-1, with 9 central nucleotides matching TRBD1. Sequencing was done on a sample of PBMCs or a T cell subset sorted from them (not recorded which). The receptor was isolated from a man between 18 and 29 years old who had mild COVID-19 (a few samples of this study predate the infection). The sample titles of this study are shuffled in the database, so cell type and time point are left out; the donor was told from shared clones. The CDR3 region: CASSVAGQGYNEKFF. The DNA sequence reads TGTGCCAGCAGCGTAGCAGGACAGGGGTACAATGAGAAGTTCTTC.